The present TCR beta chain was sequenced within a study of blood T cell repertoires in COVID-19. Overall study: Both acute and convalescent COVID-19 samples were obtained from the United States, Italy and Spain. From T cells, B-cell-depleted T cells, or PBMCs came the material, which was cDNA or gDNA.

For recovered donors of Cohort 3, there were two negative PCRs, clearance, or symptom resolution. Only in-frame clones appear in the TCRdb table, and some are missing; sequencing was by immunoSEQ multiplex PCR. This sample has under 200,000 clones; roughly 80% occur once, and the top ten carry approximately 8.4%. Trimming removed 4 bases from V and 0 bases from J; junction bases left unmatched: 4. The CDR3 has 16 residues. Per germline, CDR1 SGHDN and CDR2 FVKESK. The sequenced material came from PBMCs or T cells enriched from blood (not recorded which). This sequence joins TRBV14 and TRBJ2-1; 9 nucleotides align to TRBD2. The clonotype originates from a woman between 45 and 65 years old who had recovered from COVID-19. The CDR3 region is CASSRLAGSSYNEQFF. DNA of the CDR3: TGTGCCAGCAGCCGCCTAGCGGGAAGCTCCTACAATGAGCAGTTCTTC.